The 8 T cell receptor beta chains listed next were all sequenced from one sample in a study of CD8+ T cells in alopecia areata (dated by TCRdb to about 2018). What the time point label conveys for this sample: baseline before oral tofacitinib. Library preparation was by the immunoSEQ multiplex PCR assay. For TCR sequencing, RNA was extracted from every sample and reverse transcribed into cDNA to serve as template. Imported from immuneACCESS, the table was reduced by TCRdb to in-frame sequences with V and J called. These copies leave out some clones; in studies compared against another copy, an unresolved V gene accounts for under half, and the cause of the remainder is not known. Counted in this sample were tens of thousands of clones; about 44% of them appeared once. 15% to 20% of the sample is taken by the ten largest. Source: CD8+ T cells sorted from blood, taken at week 0. The receptors were gathered from a human donor with alopecia areata.

The V and J genes are TRBV11-2 and TRBJ2-3; D is undetermined. The V and J ends lost 0 bases and 5 bases respectively, with 6 bases between them. Germline CDR1 SGHAT, CDR2 FQNNGV. CDR3 size: 13 residues. For the CDR3, the DNA is TGTGCCAGCAGCTTAGAAGTGGGAGATACGCAGTATTTT. It codes for CASSLEVGDTQYF.

The V gene is TRBV9, the J gene TRBJ2-7, with 9 bases identical to TRBD1. Germline lookup yields CDR1 SGDLS and CDR2 YYNGEE. J lost 6 bases, V lost 3 bases, and 1 base had no gene match. This CDR3 has 12 residues. The CDR3 region has the DNA TGTGCCAGCAGCGGGACAGGGGTCGAGCAGTACTTC. Amino acids: CASSGTGVEQYF. Looking up the rest from reference TRBV9 and TRBJ2-7 gives the full variable domain: DSGVTQTPKHLITATGQRVTLRCSPRSGDLSVYWYQQSLDQGLQFLIQYYNGEERAKGNILERFSAQQFPDLHSELNLSSLELGDSALYFCASSGTGVEQYFGPGTRLTVT.

The J gene is TRBJ1-1, the V gene TRBV20-1; D is ambiguous. Germline CDR1 reads DFQATT; CDR2 reads SNEGSKA (reference sequence). The V and J ends lost 6 bases and 3 bases respectively, with 8 bases between them. The CDR3 covers 11 residues. The CDR3 region is CSASRDTEAFF. The CDR3 nucleotides read TGCAGTGCCTCCCGGGACACTGAAGCTTTCTTT.

The chain employs TRBV6-1 and TRBJ1-5, with no clear D. With 6 bases removed from V and 7 bases from J, the gap between germline ends came to 19 bases. The CDR3 covers 15 residues. CDR1 is MNHNS and CDR2 is SASEGT in the germline V gene. This chain's CDR3 is CASRVAVLSGQPQHF. The CDR3 DNA follows: TGTGCCAGCAGGGTCGCCGTTTTATCGGGACAGCCCCAGCATTTT.

CDR3 bases: TGTGCCAGCAGTTTGACTAGCGGACAAGAGACCCAGTACTTC. It is translated as CASSLTSGQETQYF. The V and J genes are TRBV28 and TRBJ2-5; 9 bases line up with TRBD2. Trimming removed 3 bases from V and 2 bases from J; junction bases left unmatched: 1. The CDR3 is made up of 14 amino acids. The germline gives CDR1 MDHEN, CDR2 SYDVKM.

This clone was seen more than once but under ten times. This chain connects TRBV7-9 to TRBJ1-1; D is possibly TRBD1 (5 bases). Trimming cost V 1 base and J 7 bases, with 13 bases left between them. The CDR3 sequence is 14 residues long. Per germline, CDR1 SEHNR and CDR2 FQNEAQ (reference sequence). CDR3 loop: CASSLVLGAGEAFF. CDR3 in DNA: TGTGCCAGCAGCTTAGTTTTAGGGGCCGGTGAAGCTTTCTTT.

The rearrangement links TRBV5-4 to TRBJ2-2; a possible D gene is TRBD1 (6 bases). Germline-derived CDR1 and CDR2 are SGHNT and YYREEE (reference sequence). This CDR3 is built from 13 residues. Trimming left V 4 bases short and J 5 bases short, with 9 bases between. CDR3 sequence reads: CASSPTGTGELFF. The DNA for the CDR3 is TGTGCCAGCAGCCCCACAGGGACCGGGGAGCTGTTTTTT.

This clone was counted a few times. The chain recombines TRBV6-1 with TRBJ2-2; 7 nucleotides line up with TRBD1. V trimming: 8 bases; J trimming: 2 bases; junction bases outside the gene matches: 2. CDR1 and CDR2 from the germline V gene are MNHNS and SASEGT. The CDR3 runs to 13 residues. The CDR3 DNA follows: TGTGCCAGCCGGGACAGCAACACCGGGGAGCTGTTTTTT. Encoded protein: CASRDSNTGELFF.